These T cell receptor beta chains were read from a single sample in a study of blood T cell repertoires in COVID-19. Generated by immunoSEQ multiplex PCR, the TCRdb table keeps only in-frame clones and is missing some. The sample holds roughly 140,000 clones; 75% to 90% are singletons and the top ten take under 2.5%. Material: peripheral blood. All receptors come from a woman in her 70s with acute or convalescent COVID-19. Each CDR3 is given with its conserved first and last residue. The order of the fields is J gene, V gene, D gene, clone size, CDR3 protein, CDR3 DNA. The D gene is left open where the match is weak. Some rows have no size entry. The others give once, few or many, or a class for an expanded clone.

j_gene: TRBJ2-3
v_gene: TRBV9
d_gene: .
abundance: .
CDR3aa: CASSVEGAGQEGNTQYF
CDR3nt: TGTGCCAGCAGCGTAGAGGGGGCGGGGCAGGAAGGAAATACGCAGTATTTT

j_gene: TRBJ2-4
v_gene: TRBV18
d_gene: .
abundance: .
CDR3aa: CASSPRAGLAKNIQYF
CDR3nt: TGTGCCAGCTCACCACGGGCAGGATTAGCCAAAAACATTCAGTACTTC

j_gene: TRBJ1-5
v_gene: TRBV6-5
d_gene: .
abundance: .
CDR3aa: CASSYSYRGNQPQHF
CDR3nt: TGTGCCAGCAGTTACTCGTACCGGGGCAATCAGCCCCAGCATTTT

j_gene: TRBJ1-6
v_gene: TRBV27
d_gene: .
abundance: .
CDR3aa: CASSYNGNNSPLHF
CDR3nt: TGTGCCAGCAGTTATAACGGGAATAATTCACCCCTCCACTTT

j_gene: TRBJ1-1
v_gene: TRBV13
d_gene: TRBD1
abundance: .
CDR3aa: CASSVADRVKTEAFF
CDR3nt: TGTGCCAGCAGCGTCGCGGACAGGGTGAAAACTGAAGCTTTCTTT

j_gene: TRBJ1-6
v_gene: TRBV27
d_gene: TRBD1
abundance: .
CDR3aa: CASSLSWGQGSNSPLHF
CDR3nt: TGTGCCAGCAGTTTATCCTGGGGACAGGGGAGTAATTCACCCCTCCACTTT

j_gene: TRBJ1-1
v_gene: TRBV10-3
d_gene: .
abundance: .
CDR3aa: CAIGGNPNTEAFF
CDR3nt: TGTGCCATCGGAGGAAACCCGAACACTGAAGCTTTCTTT

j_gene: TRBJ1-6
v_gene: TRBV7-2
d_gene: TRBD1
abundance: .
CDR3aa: CASSLTGTGVGSPLHF
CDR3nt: TGTGCCAGCAGCTTAACCGGGACAGGGGTCGGTTCACCCCTCCACTTT

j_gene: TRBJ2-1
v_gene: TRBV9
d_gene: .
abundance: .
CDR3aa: CASSVATLGGGGNEQFF
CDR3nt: TGTGCCAGCAGCGTAGCCACCCTAGGGGGGGGTGGAAATGAGCAGTTCTTC

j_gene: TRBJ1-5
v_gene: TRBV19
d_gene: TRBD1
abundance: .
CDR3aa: CASTPSGTGGWPQHF
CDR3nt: TGTGCCAGTACACCCTCGGGGACAGGCGGATGGCCCCAGCATTTT

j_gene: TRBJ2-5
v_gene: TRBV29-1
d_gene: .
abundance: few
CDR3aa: CSVEWRSPETQYF
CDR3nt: TGCAGCGTTGAGTGGCGGTCCCCTGAGACCCAGTACTTC

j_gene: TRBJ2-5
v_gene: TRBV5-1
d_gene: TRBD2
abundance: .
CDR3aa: CASSAAGGPGETQYF
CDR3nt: TGCGCCAGCAGCGCCGCGGGGGGCCCGGGGGAGACCCAGTACTTC

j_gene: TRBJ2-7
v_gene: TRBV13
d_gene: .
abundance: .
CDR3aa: CASSSRRPGLTYEQYF
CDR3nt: TGTGCCAGCAGCTCTAGAAGGCCGGGACTGACCTACGAGCAGTACTTC

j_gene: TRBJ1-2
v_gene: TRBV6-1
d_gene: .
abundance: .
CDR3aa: CASSETGNLYGYTF
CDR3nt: TGTGCCAGCAGTGAAACAGGGAACCTCTATGGCTACACCTTC

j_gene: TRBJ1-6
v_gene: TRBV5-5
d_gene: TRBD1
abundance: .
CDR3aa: CASSLWTGISNSPLHF
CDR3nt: TGTGCCAGCAGCTTGTGGACAGGGATCTCTAATTCACCCCTCCACTTT

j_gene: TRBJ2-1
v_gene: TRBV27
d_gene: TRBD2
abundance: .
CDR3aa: CASSLLASGGRAFF
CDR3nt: TGTGCCAGCAGTCTCTTAGCTAGCGGGGGACGGGCGTTCTTC

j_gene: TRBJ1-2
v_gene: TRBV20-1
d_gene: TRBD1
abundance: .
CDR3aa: CSASGIGTVFGYTF
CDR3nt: TGCAGTGCTAGTGGCATAGGGACAGTTTTTGGCTACACCTTC

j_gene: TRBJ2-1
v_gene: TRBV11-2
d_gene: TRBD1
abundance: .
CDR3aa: CASSLGTGGYREQFF
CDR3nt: TGTGCCAGCAGCCTCGGGACAGGGGGTTACAGGGAGCAGTTCTTC